Described below is a single T cell receptor (beta chain) sequence and its context. In the source study's methods: Reference gene primers were amplified, and this amplification served to estimate nucleated cell counts. Assay: immunoSEQ multiplex PCR; the TCRdb copy retains only in-frame clones and omits some. V and J calls and clone size come straight from that table; D and trimming were deduced from the DNA. Here the sample spans 390,000 or so clones, 87% being singletons. Enrolment of Seattle patients took place during active infection, and they were followed longitudinally. This entry comes from a study of blood T cell repertoires in COVID-19. Study-level background: PBMCs, B-cell-depleted T cells, or T cells were the source of the cDNA or gDNA that made up the material.

This CDR3 has 15 amino acids. Germline CDR1 is LGHDT and CDR2 is YNNKEL (reference sequence). After removal of 4 bases from V and 3 bases from J, the junction contained 3 bases not matched to a gene. This chain joins TRBV3-1 (or the pseudogene TRBV3-2) and TRBJ1-4; 9 positions agree with TRBD1. This clonotype was sampled from a woman in her thirties with COVID-19, enrolled during active disease. The specimen sequenced was peripheral blood. In DNA form, the CDR3 reads TGTGCCAGCAGCCGCCGACAGGGGGCTAATGAAAAACTGTTTTTT. Translation gives CASSRRQGANEKLFF.